The text below deals with one TCR beta chain. Other nucleotide sequences in the sample specify the same CDR3. Deletions cut 4 bases from V and 6 bases from J, with 4 bases between. Per the germline V gene, CDR1 is MNHNS and CDR2 is SASEGT. The CDR3 loop spans 11 amino acids. This specimen belongs to a study of resident and recirculating memory T cells in vitiligo. About the research overall: Each patient gave two lesional and two nonlesional epidermal shave biopsies, plus PBMCs.

Generated by immunoSEQ multiplex PCR, the TCRdb table keeps only in-frame clones and is missing some. The data hold around 70,000 clones, with approximately 90% observed a single time. The receptor's source is a male donor with vitiligo. This chain connects TRBV6-1 to TRBJ2-1, with D uncertain. Source material: blood. CDR3 loop: CASSVVNEQFF. DNA for the CDR3: TGTGCCAGCAGTGTAGTCAATGAGCAGTTCTTC.